The clone carrying this T cell receptor (beta chain) has a handful of counts. What it binds is not known. At one boundary the junction diverges from the germline segment, which might be a read error. This record belongs to a study of response to subunit inactivated influenza vaccine. TCRdb ran MiXCR on the RT-PCR reads and lists one entry per CDR3 protein. The data hold about 240,000 distinct CDR3 sequences, with over 9% observed a single time. General study points: The authors proposed limited new T cell recruitment per seasonal influenza vaccination.

The sample here was non-naive T cells sorted from PBMCs, taken around 14 days before vaccination. The source of this sequence is a man aged 50-59 years who received an inactivated influenza vaccine.

The CDR3 region has the DNA TGTGCTAGCAGCCGAGACGGGACAGGGGACGAGAAATACTTC. It codes for CASSRDGTGDEKYF. This chain uses TRBV7-7 with TRBJ2-5; 10 bases line up with TRBD1. Per germline, CDR1 SSHAT and CDR2 FNYEAQ (reference sequence). The CDR3 has 14 amino acids. The full variable domain, completed using reference TRBV7-7 and TRBJ2-5, is GAGVSQSPRYKVTKRGQDVTLRCDPISSHATLYWYQQALGQGPEFLTYFNYEAQPDKSGLPSDRFSAERPEGSISTLTIQRTEQRDSAMYRCASSRDGTGDEKYFGPGTRLLVL.